Shown below are 31 T cell receptor beta chains from a single sample sequenced in a study of cytomegalovirus exposure and HLA in healthy donors (dated by TCRdb to between 2016 and 2019). The library was generated by the immunoSEQ multiplex PCR assay. TCRdb re-hosts the immuneACCESS table, in-frame sequences only. Its copies lack some clones; in the studies checked, an unresolved V gene accounts for under half of them, and the cause for the rest is not known. A total of around 60,000 clones appear in this sample, more than 90% of them only once. The top ten clonotypes cover 0.85% to 1.2% of the sample. Sequencing was carried out using PBMCs. The source of these receptors is a man between 18 and 29 years old in good health and CMV-seronegative.

The rearrangement uses TRBV5-1 and TRBJ2-7; 8 bases line up with TRBD1. Per the germline V gene, CDR1 is SGHRS and CDR2 is YFSETQ. The CDR3 contains 15 residues. J gave up 3 bases and V 4 bases, and 9 bases lay outside the gene matches. CDR3 sequence reads: CASSPPEDRVYEQYF. CDR3 in DNA: TGCGCCAGCAGCCCCCCAGAGGACAGGGTCTACGAGCAGTACTTC.

This clone was seen a few times. The chain couples TRBV28 to TRBJ1-5; weak D call: TRBD1 (6 bases). The CDR3 is 15 amino acids. Trimming pared 5 bases from V and 7 bases from J, leaving 18 bases between. Germline-derived CDR1 and CDR2 are MDHEN and SYDVKM. The chain's CDR3 is CASSQTGPNGQPQHF. The CDR3 nucleotides read TGTGCCAGCAGTCAGACAGGACCGAATGGCCAGCCCCAGCATTTT.

The chain uses TRBV2 and TRBJ2-7; 9 nucleotides line up with TRBD2. Germline CDR1 SNHLY, CDR2 FYNNEI. The CDR3 extends over 13 amino acids. V shed 6 bases, J shed 5 bases, and the junction held 5 bases outside the gene matches. The CDR3 bases are TGTGCCAGCAGGATAGCGGGAGATGACGAGCAGTACTTC. This translates into CASRIAGDDEQYF.

This chain connects TRBV29-1 to TRBJ2-7; D is possibly TRBD1 (5 bases). V was trimmed by 1 base and J by 2 bases, leaving 12 bases between them. Germline values: CDR1 SQVTM, CDR2 ANQGSEA. The CDR3 is 14 residues long. CDR3 DNA: TGCAGCGTTGAAGTCCGGACACGACCCTACGAGCAGTACTTC. Translating it yields CSVEVRTRPYEQYF.

The rearrangement joins TRBV4-2 to TRBJ2-1; D ambiguous. The CDR3 loop spans 15 amino acids. V gave up 4 bases and J gave up 0 bases, with 10 bases separating them. CDR1 is LGHNA and CDR2 is YNFKEQ in the germline V gene. The CDR3 nucleotides read TGTGCCAGCAGCCCCCGACTTGACTCCTACAATGAGCAGTTCTTC. It specifies CASSPRLDSYNEQFF.

This clone has only one observation. The chain has TRBV5-1 and TRBJ2-5; tentative D call: TRBD1 (5 bases). CDR1 and CDR2 from the germline V gene are SGHRS and YFSETQ. The CDR3 has 18 residues. V was shortened by 0 bases and J by 1 base, with 19 bases between the two germline ends. The CDR3 here is CASSLAVGALSLQETQYF. CDR3 sequence (DNA): TGCGCCAGCAGCTTGGCCGTAGGGGCGCTATCCCTCCAAGAGACCCAGTACTTC.

The chain joins TRBV9 to TRBJ2-3; 12 bases are a match to TRBD1. Germline values: CDR1 SGDLS, CDR2 YYNGEE. CDR3 length: 17 amino acids. The junction had 7 bases not matched to a gene; V was cut back by 5 bases and J by 0 bases. CDR3 sequence reads: CASSYPGQGASTDTQYF. Written as DNA, the CDR3 is TGTGCCAGCAGTTACCCGGGACAGGGGGCGAGCACAGATACGCAGTATTTT.

A few counts support this clone. V is TRBV18 and J is TRBJ2-7; TRBD1 aligns across 8 bases. The CDR3 is made up of 14 amino acids. Germline CDR1 is KGHSH and CDR2 is LQKENI. V dropped 5 bases and J dropped 6; count of bases not matched to a gene: 9. CDR3 in amino acids: CASSAPATGAEQYF. The CDR3 nucleotides read TGTGCCAGCTCAGCCCCCGCGACAGGGGCCGAGCAGTACTTC.

The chain links TRBV19 to TRBJ2-2, with D uncertain. The CDR3 length is 12 residues. Trimming removed 5 bases at V and 4 bases at J, with 5 bases between. CDR1 and CDR2 (germline): LNHDA, SQIVND (reference sequence). CDR3 protein: CASSFLTGELFF. CDR3 bases: TGTGCCAGTAGTTTCCTCACCGGGGAGCTGTTTTTT.

The chain combines TRBV5-4 with TRBJ1-1; 7 bases are a match to TRBD1. The CDR3 spans 12 residues. With V trimmed by 3 bases and J by 7 bases, 3 bases remained unmatched. Germline V gives CDR1 SGHNT, CDR2 YYREEE (reference sequence). The CDR3 here is CASSWGDSEAFF. The CDR3 DNA sequence: TGTGCCAGCAGCTGGGGGGACAGTGAAGCTTTCTTT.

This rearrangement joins TRBV18 to TRBJ2-7; a possible D gene is TRBD1 (6 bases). In germline, CDR1 is KGHSH, CDR2 LQKENI. This CDR3 has 14 amino acids. Trimming cost V 3 bases and J 2 bases, with 11 bases left between them. The CDR3 here is CASSPSGQPYEQYF. The CDR3 DNA sequence: TGTGCCAGCTCACCTTCTGGACAGCCCTACGAGCAGTACTTC.

The chain employs TRBV19 and TRBJ2-3; possibly TRBD1 for D (5 bases). From germline, CDR1 is LNHDA and CDR2 SQIVND (reference sequence). Deletions cut 7 bases from V and 6 bases from J, with 14 bases between. The CDR3 sequence is 13 residues long. CDR3 DNA: TGTGCCAGTATGGAAACAGGTCGCGATACGCAGTATTTT. Translated, it gives CASMETGRDTQYF.

The chain carries TRBV7-3 and TRBJ2-3; D is ambiguous. V dropped 5 bases and J dropped 6 bases, with 15 bases sitting between them. The CDR3 contains 14 residues. Germline V gene data show CDR1 as SGHTA and CDR2 as FQGTGA. DNA for the CDR3: TGTGCCAGCAGCCCTCCAACCTCCAGGGATACGCAGTATTTT. Protein sequence: CASSPPTSRDTQYF.

The chain carries TRBV28 and TRBJ1-5, with 9 bases identical to TRBD1. CDR1 is MDHEN and CDR2 is SYDVKM in the germline V gene. J was trimmed by 7 bases and V by 5 bases; bases with no gene match: 18. The CDR3 consists of 18 residues. CDR3 sequence: CASSPPALQGAHPQPQHF. The CDR3 nucleotides are TGTGCCAGCAGTCCTCCAGCCTTACAGGGGGCACACCCCCAGCCCCAGCATTTT.

The genes are TRBV6-6 and TRBJ1-2; maybe TRBD1 (5 bases). The V end was cut by 2 bases, the J end by 4 bases, with 11 bases between. Germline assignment: CDR1 MNHNY and CDR2 SVGAGI (reference sequence). CDR3 length: 14 amino acids. CDR3 loop: CASSYAEQVYGYTF. CDR3 in DNA: TGTGCCAGCAGTTACGCTGAACAGGTCTATGGCTACACCTTC.

The chain is built from TRBV5-4 and TRBJ2-1; 7 nucleotides match TRBD2. The ends lost 4 bases at V and 4 bases at J; junction bases unmatched: 14. The CDR3 length is 17 residues. Germline lookup yields CDR1 SGHNT and CDR2 YYREEE (reference sequence). In DNA, the CDR3 is TGTGCCAGCAGCCCTGGAGGCCTAGCGGAAGCGTACAATGAGCAGTTCTTC. It is translated as CASSPGGLAEAYNEQFF.

V is TRBV19 and J is TRBJ1-5; possibly TRBD1 for D (5 bases). V was pared by 4 bases and J by 4 bases, with 17 bases between. The CDR3 runs to 16 residues. CDR1 and CDR2 from the germline V gene are LNHDA and SQIVND (reference sequence). The CDR3 sequence: CASSTSGWGGNQPQHF. CDR3 sequence (DNA): TGTGCCAGTAGTACCTCGGGGTGGGGGGGAAATCAGCCCCAGCATTTT.

This chain connects TRBV6-1 to TRBJ2-5; 8 nucleotides align to TRBD2. The CDR3 totals 13 residues. V lost 10 bases to trimming and J lost 1 base; unmatched junction nucleotides: 5. The germline CDR1 and CDR2 sequences are MNHNS and SASEGT. CDR3 bases: TGTGCCACCACGCGGGAGGTCCAAGAGACCCAGTACTTC. It yields the protein CATTREVQETQYF.

The chain is built from TRBV15 and TRBJ2-7, with D perhaps TRBD2 (6 bases). This CDR3 is built from 13 residues. Germline CDR1 and CDR2: LNHNV and YYDKDF (reference sequence). V lost 0 bases and J lost 6, with 9 bases in between. This CDR3 reads CATSRDRRGEQYF. The CDR3 DNA is TGTGCCACCAGCAGAGATAGGAGGGGCGAGCAGTACTTC.

The chain links TRBV6-1 to TRBJ1-5, with D perhaps TRBD1 (5 bases). Trimming shortened V by 1 base and J by 2 bases, and 12 bases separated the two germline ends. CDR3 length equals 16 residues. Germline lookup yields CDR1 MNHNS and CDR2 SASEGT. The CDR3 loop is CASSEVQGWGNQPQHF. The CDR3 nucleotides are TGTGCCAGCAGTGAAGTGCAGGGCTGGGGCAATCAGCCCCAGCATTTT.

The chain employs TRBV7-9 and TRBJ2-7; D perhaps matches TRBD1 (5 bases). The CDR3 covers 12 residues. In germline, CDR1 is SEHNR, CDR2 FQNEAQ (reference sequence). V lost 6 bases to trimming and J lost 4 bases, with 10 bases between them. CDR3 residues: CASSFKGYEQYF. DNA of the CDR3: TGTGCCAGCAGTTTCAAGGGGTACGAGCAGTACTTC.

This sequence joins TRBV7-9 and TRBJ1-1; D may be TRBD1 (6 bases). In germline, CDR1 is SEHNR, CDR2 FQNEAQ (reference sequence). CDR3 length: 14 residues. Deletions cut 5 bases from V and 0 bases from J, with 10 bases between. The CDR3 bases are TGTGCCAGCAGCGGACAGTTCATGAACACTGAAGCTTTCTTT. Protein: CASSGQFMNTEAFF.

The rearrangement links TRBV7-2 to TRBJ2-5; 8 bases line up with TRBD2. The CDR3 has 17 residues. CDR1 and CDR2 (germline): SGHTA, FQGNSA. V shed 5 bases and J 2 bases; nucleotides not matched to a gene: 13. In nucleotides, the CDR3 is TGTGCCAGCAGCGTAGTATTCCGGGCGGGGGGACAAGAGACCCAGTACTTC. Translated, it gives CASSVVFRAGGQETQYF. Full variable domain (missing parts from reference TRBV7-2 and TRBJ2-5): GAGVSQSPSNKVTEKGKDVELRCDPISGHTALYWYRQSLGQGLEFLIYFQGNSAPDKSGLPSDRFSAERTGGSVSTLTIQRTQQEDSAVYLCASSVVFRAGGQETQYFGPGTRLLVL.

This clone was detected only a few times. The chain couples TRBV2 to TRBJ2-1; D possibly corresponds to TRBD2 (5 bases). The CDR3 covers 15 residues. V lost 6 bases, J lost 3 bases, and 15 bases lay in between. The germline V gene encodes CDR1 SNHLY and CDR2 FYNNEI. The CDR3 loop is CASRPSGFDYNEQFF. The CDR3, as DNA: TGTGCCAGCAGACCCTCGGGATTCGACTACAATGAGCAGTTCTTC.

The chain links TRBV6-6 to TRBJ2-7, with 8 bases matching TRBD2. V lost 4 bases, J lost 4 bases, and 6 bases stayed unmatched. Germline V gene lookup returns CDR1 MNHNY and CDR2 SVGAGI (reference sequence). There are 14 residues in the CDR3. The CDR3 DNA sequence: TGTGCCAGCAGTTCCCGGACTAGCCGGTACGAGCAGTACTTC. Protein: CASSSRTSRYEQYF.

This chain connects TRBV5-1 to TRBJ2-2, with D perhaps TRBD1 (6 bases). Germline V gene sequence: CDR1 SGHRS, CDR2 YFSETQ. The CDR3 runs 13 residues. V dropped 3 bases and J dropped 5 bases, with 8 bases sitting between them. CDR3 bases: TGCGCCAGCAGCTGGACAGCGACCGGGGAGCTGTTTTTT. It yields the protein CASSWTATGELFF.

The chain is built from TRBV6-5 and TRBJ1-2; 7 bases agree with TRBD1. V shed 2 bases and J 8 bases; nucleotides not matched to a gene: 11. The germline CDR1 and CDR2 sequences are MNHEY and SVGAGI. The length of the CDR3 is 15 residues. The CDR3 DNA reads as TGTGCCAGCAGTTACCTAGAGGACAGGAAGAACGGCTACACCTTC. Protein: CASSYLEDRKNGYTF.

The gene calls are TRBV6-5 and TRBJ2-7, with unresolved D. V lost 8 bases and J lost 1, with 6 bases in between. Germline-derived CDR1 and CDR2 are MNHEY and SVGAGI. This CDR3 has 11 amino acids. The CDR3 protein is CASAVSYEQYF. The CDR3, as DNA: TGTGCCAGCGCAGTATCCTACGAGCAGTACTTC.

J is TRBJ2-6 and V is TRBV29-1, with D possibly TRBD2 on 5 matching bases. Trimming shortened V by 4 bases and J by 0 bases, and 10 bases separated the two germline ends. The CDR3 sequence is 15 residues long. Germline loops: CDR1 SQVTM, CDR2 ANQGSEA. CDR3 sequence: CSVGSGFSGANVLTF. In DNA, the CDR3 is TGCAGCGTTGGAAGCGGATTCTCTGGGGCCAACGTCCTGACTTTC.

The rearrangement links TRBV27 to TRBJ1-5; tentative D call: TRBD1 (5 bases). The length of the CDR3 is 13 residues. V was pared by 5 bases and J by 12 bases, with 17 bases between. Germline V lookup: CDR1 MNHEY, CDR2 SMNVEV (reference sequence). The CDR3 is CASSPYQGPDQHF. CDR3 sequence (DNA): TGTGCCAGCAGTCCCTATCAGGGCCCTGACCAGCATTTT.

The chain links TRBV27 to TRBJ1-1; TRBD1 aligns across 8 bases. The CDR3 consists of 15 residues. Germline V gene data show CDR1 as MNHEY and CDR2 as SMNVEV (reference sequence). Trimming removed 5 bases from V and 4 bases from J; junction bases left unmatched: 9. CDR3: CASSTGQGEITEAFF. The CDR3 DNA is TGTGCCAGCAGTACCGGACAGGGAGAAATCACTGAAGCTTTCTTT.